One sample yielded the 9 T cell receptor beta chains listed below, sequenced in a study of identical twins. TCRdb used MiXCR to reprocess the 5' RACE reads, holding one entry per CDR3 protein. Here the sample spans some 570,000 distinct CDR3 sequences, 20% to 25% being singletons. Another study also made use of these data, one on yellow fever vaccine responses in identical twins.

The sequenced sample was CD4+ T cells sorted from blood. The source is a woman younger than 30 in good health.

This clonotype was seen a handful of times. J is TRBJ2-3 and V is TRBV20-1; 7 nucleotides line up with TRBD2. This CDR3 has 14 amino acids. CDR1 and CDR2 from the germline V gene are DFQATT and SNEGSKA (reference sequence). The V gene end was trimmed by 5 bases and the J gene end by 4 bases; junction bases not matched to a gene: 9. CDR3 DNA sequence: TGCAGTGCTCCACGGACTAGGAACGCAGATACGCAGTATTTT. It translates to CSAPRTRNADTQYF.

CDR3 in amino acids: CASSGGTGANEKLFF. The CDR3 DNA sequence: TGTGCCAGCAGTGGGGGGACAGGGGCTAATGAAAAACTGTTTTTT. This chain links TRBV27 with TRBJ1-4, with TRBD1 matching over 10 bases. The CDR3 consists of 15 residues. With V trimmed by 5 bases and J by 3 bases, 3 bases remained unmatched. Germline V gene lookup returns CDR1 MNHEY and CDR2 SMNVEV (reference sequence).

The chain joins TRBV18 to TRBJ2-1, with 7 bases that match TRBD1. From germline, CDR1 is KGHSH and CDR2 LQKENI. CDR3 length equals 15 residues. Trimming cost V 4 bases and J 10 bases; bases outside gene matches: 13. Here the CDR3 reads CASSRPGTAFREQFF. The CDR3 DNA reads as TGTGCCAGCTCACGTCCGGGGACAGCATTTCGGGAGCAGTTCTTC.

This rearrangement joins TRBV5-1 to TRBJ1-1; D may be TRBD1 (5 bases). Trimming shortened V by 0 bases and J by 4 bases, and 10 bases separated the two germline ends. The CDR3 extends over 14 amino acids. Germline CDR1 SGHRS, CDR2 YFSETQ. The CDR3 protein is CASSLATGGTEAFF. CDR3 coding DNA: TGCGCCAGCAGCTTGGCTACGGGGGGCACTGAAGCTTTCTTT.

The table lists this clonotype with a few counts. The chain carries TRBV4-2 and TRBJ2-7; 10 bases are a match to TRBD1. V lost 4 bases to trimming and J lost 1 base; unmatched junction nucleotides: 7. Germline V lookup: CDR1 LGHNA, CDR2 YNFKEQ. This CDR3 is 16 amino acids long. The CDR3 nucleotides read TGTGCCAGCAGCCCCCAACCGGGACAGGGGTCCTACGAGCAGTACTTC. Translation: CASSPQPGQGSYEQYF.

This clonotype was found once. The V gene is TRBV11-2, the J gene TRBJ2-2; D unresolved. The CDR3 totals 13 residues. V was trimmed by 8 bases and J by 0 bases, leaving 7 bases between them. Per germline, CDR1 SGHAT and CDR2 FQNNGV. This CDR3 is CASGLSNTGELFF. The DNA of the CDR3 is TGTGCCAGCGGCCTTTCGAACACCGGGGAGCTGTTTTTT.

The rearrangement links TRBV5-5 to TRBJ2-1, with 8 positions matching TRBD1. Germline-derived CDR1 and CDR2 are SGHKS and YYEKEE (reference sequence). This CDR3 contains 17 residues. Losses at the gene ends were 0 bases for V and 3 bases for J; bases not matched to a gene: 8. CDR3 protein: CASSLAVGQADYNEQFF. CDR3 DNA: TGTGCCAGCAGCTTGGCTGTGGGACAGGCTGACTACAATGAGCAGTTCTTC.

This chain joins TRBV27 and TRBJ1-6; D gene ambiguous. V shed 2 bases and J shed 8 bases, with 22 bases lying between them. CDR1 and CDR2 (germline): MNHEY, SMNVEV (reference sequence). The CDR3 has 18 amino acids. The DNA of the CDR3 is TGTGCCAGCAGTTTAGGCAAGAAGATGGGGTTTCGGGATTCACCCCTCCACTTT. Protein sequence: CASSLGKKMGFRDSPLHF.

This clonotype is a singleton in its sample. The V call is TRBV6-1, the J call TRBJ1-1; the D is unclear. Germline CDR1 is MNHNS and CDR2 is SASEGT. The ends were cut back, 6 bases at V and 7 bases at J, with 12 bases in the middle. The CDR3 is 12 amino acids. In nucleotides, the CDR3 is TGTGCCAGCAGCCAGGCCGGCCGTGAAGCTTTCTTT. It translates to CASSQAGREAFF.